These 3 T cell receptor beta chains were sequenced from one sample in a study of CD8 T cells in ankylosing spondylitis. TCRdb reprocessed the 5' RACE reads with MiXCR, giving one entry per CDR3 protein. The sample yields a few hundred thousand distinct CDR3 sequences, about 10% seen once. The sample was blood, either unsorted or a sorted T cell fraction (not recorded which). All receptors come from a male donor with ankylosing spondylitis or in good health (not recorded which).

This clonotype was counted ten times or more. J is TRBJ2-2 and V is TRBV5-1; D is unresolved. The CDR3 has 15 residues. The germline V gene encodes CDR1 SGHRS and CDR2 YFSETQ. Trimming shortened V by 4 bases and J by 1 base, and 11 bases separated the two germline ends. The DNA of the CDR3 is TGCGCCAGCAGCGTGGGCGTGATGAACACCGGGGAGCTGTTTTTT. It specifies CASSVGVMNTGELFF.

This clonotype was seen repeatedly, ten times or more. The chain employs TRBV20-1 and TRBJ2-3; D is perhaps TRBD2 (5 bases). V lost 3 bases and J 10 bases, leaving 17 bases between the germline ends. The CDR3 has 13 residues. Germline lookup yields CDR1 DFQATT and CDR2 SNEGSKA (reference sequence). DNA for the CDR3: TGCAGTGCTAGCGACCCTGAGGGTCTGGCGCAGTATTTT. This codes for CSASDPEGLAQYF.

This clonotype has a single count. A much larger clone lies one base from this, so it may be a read error. The rearrangement joins TRBV12-3 or TRBV12-4 to TRBJ2-7, with 9 bases fitting TRBD2. The CDR3 sequence is 14 residues long. Unmatched junction bases numbered 9, after V lost 5 bases and J lost 7 bases. CDR3 nucleotide sequence: TGTGCCAGCAGTCCGGACAGCCTAGCGGGAGAGCAGTACTTC. Its translation is CASSPDSLAGEQYF.